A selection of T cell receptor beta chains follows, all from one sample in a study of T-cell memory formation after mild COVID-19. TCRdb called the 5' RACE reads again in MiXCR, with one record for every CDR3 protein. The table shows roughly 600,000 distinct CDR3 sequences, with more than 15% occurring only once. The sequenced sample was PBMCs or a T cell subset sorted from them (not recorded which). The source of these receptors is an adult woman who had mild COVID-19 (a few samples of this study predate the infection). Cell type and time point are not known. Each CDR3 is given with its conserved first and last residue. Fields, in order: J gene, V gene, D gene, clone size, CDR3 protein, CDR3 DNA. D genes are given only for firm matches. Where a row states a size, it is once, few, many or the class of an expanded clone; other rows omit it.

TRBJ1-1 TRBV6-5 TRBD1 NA CASSYSGQGAGEAFF TGTGCCAGCAGTTACTCTGGACAGGGGGCGGGTGAAGCTTTCTTT
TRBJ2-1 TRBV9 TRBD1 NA CASSAWDSDEQFF TGTGCCAGCAGCGCCTGGGACAGTGATGAGCAGTTCTTC
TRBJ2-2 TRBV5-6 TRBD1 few CASSSGHRGWAGELFF TGTGCCAGCAGCTCGGGGCACAGGGGCTGGGCCGGGGAGCTGTTTTTT
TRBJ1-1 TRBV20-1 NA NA CSARLDGRNTEAFF TGCAGTGCTAGACTGGACGGGCGAAACACTGAAGCTTTCTTT
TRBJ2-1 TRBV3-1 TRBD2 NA CASSSWVAGVGAGEQFF TGTGCCAGCAGCTCCTGGGTAGCGGGAGTAGGGGCGGGTGAGCAGTTCTTC
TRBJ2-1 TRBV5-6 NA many CASMPGDGNEQFF TGTGCCAGCATGCCTGGTGATGGGAATGAGCAGTTCTTC
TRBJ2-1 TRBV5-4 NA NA CASRVDSNEQFF TGTGCCAGCAGAGTCGACAGCAATGAGCAGTTCTTC
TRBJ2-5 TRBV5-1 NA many CASSSEQSGTQYF TGCGCCAGCAGCTCGGAACAATCGGGAACCCAGTACTTC
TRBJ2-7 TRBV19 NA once CASSIDLSTPERYF TGTGCCAGTAGTATAGATCTTTCGACCCCGGAACGGTACTTC
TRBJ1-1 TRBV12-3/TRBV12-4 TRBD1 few CASTSGTGVNTEAFF TGTGCCAGCACCAGCGGGACAGGGGTGAACACTGAAGCTTTCTTT
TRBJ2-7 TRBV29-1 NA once CSVVGTISSYEQYF TGCAGTGTAGTCGGGACAATTAGCTCCTACGAGCAGTACTTC
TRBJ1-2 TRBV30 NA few CAWSRREALHGRGYTF TGTGCCTGGAGTAGGAGGGAAGCACTCCATGGACGTGGCTACACCTTC
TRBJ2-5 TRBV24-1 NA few CATSLGQETQYF TGTGCCACCAGTTTGGGACAAGAGACCCAGTACTTC
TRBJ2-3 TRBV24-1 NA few CATSDQGRTDTQYF TGTGCCACCAGTGACCAGGGGCGCACAGATACGCAGTATTTT
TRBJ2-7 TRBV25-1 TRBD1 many CASSEGRMTGGSYEQYF TGTGCCAGCAGTGAAGGGCGAATGACAGGGGGCAGCTACGAGCAGTACTTC
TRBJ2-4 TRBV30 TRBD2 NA CATGLAGAKNIQYF TGTGCCACGGGACTAGCGGGCGCCAAAAACATTCAGTACTTC
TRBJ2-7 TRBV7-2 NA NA CASRYPGTPYEQYF TGTGCCAGCAGATATCCAGGGACCCCCTACGAGCAGTACTTC
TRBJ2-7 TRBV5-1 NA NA CASSLGGPPYEQYF TGCGCCAGCAGCTTGGGAGGGCCCCCCTACGAGCAGTACTTC
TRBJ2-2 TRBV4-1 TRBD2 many CASSQTWGPGLAAGPTGELFF TGCGCCAGCAGCCAAACATGGGGGCCGGGACTAGCGGCGGGACCCACCGGGGAGCTGTTTTTT
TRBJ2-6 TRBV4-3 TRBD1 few CASSQEGTAGANVLTF TGCGCCAGCAGCCAAGAGGGGACAGCTGGGGCCAACGTCCTGACTTTC
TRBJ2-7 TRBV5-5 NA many CASSWDFAYEQYF TGTGCCAGCAGCTGGGACTTTGCCTACGAGCAGTACTTC
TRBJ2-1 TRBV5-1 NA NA CASSLAEENNEQFF TGCGCCAGCAGCTTGGCCGAGGAAAACAATGAGCAGTTCTTC
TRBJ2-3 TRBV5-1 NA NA CASSSGPRFSTDTQYF TGCGCCAGCAGCTCTGGACCAAGGTTTAGCACAGATACGCAGTATTTT
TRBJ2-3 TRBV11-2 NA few CASSLVGGGPTDTQYF TGTGCCAGCAGCTTAGTGGGGGGAGGCCCCACAGATACGCAGTATTTT
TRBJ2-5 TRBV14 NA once CASSRGGTETQYF TGTGCCAGCAGCCGCGGAGGTACAGAGACCCAGTACTTC
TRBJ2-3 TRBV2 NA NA CASRRESDTQYF TGTGCCAGCAGAAGGGAGTCAGATACGCAGTATTTT
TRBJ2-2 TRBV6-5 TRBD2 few CASSYGTSVMNTGELFF TGTGCCAGCAGTTACGGGACTAGCGTCATGAACACCGGGGAGCTGTTTTTT
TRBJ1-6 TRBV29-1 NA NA CSVRLGIGSPLHF TGCAGCGTTAGGCTCGGAATCGGTTCACCCCTCCACTTT
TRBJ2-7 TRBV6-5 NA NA CASSYSASEPFYEQYF TGTGCCAGCAGTTACTCGGCTAGCGAACCATTCTACGAGCAGTACTTC
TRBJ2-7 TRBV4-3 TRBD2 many CASSLGLAGETYEQYF TGCGCCAGCAGCCTCGGGCTAGCGGGGGAGACCTACGAGCAGTACTTC
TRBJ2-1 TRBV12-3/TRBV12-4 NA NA CASRLQVSSYNEQFF TGTGCCAGCAGATTACAGGTCAGCTCCTACAATGAGCAGTTCTTC
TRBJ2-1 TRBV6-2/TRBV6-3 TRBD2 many CASSYHETSGTYNEQFF TGTGCCAGCAGTTACCACGAGACTAGCGGGACCTACAATGAGCAGTTCTTC
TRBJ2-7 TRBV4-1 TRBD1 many CASSLNFGTAYEQYF TGCGCCAGCAGCCTAAACTTTGGGACAGCCTACGAGCAGTACTTC
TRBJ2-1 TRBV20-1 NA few CSVRPPQVGEQFF TGCAGTGTGAGGCCCCCCCAGGTGGGTGAGCAGTTCTTC
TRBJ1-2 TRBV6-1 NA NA CASSEAAGSNYGYTF TGTGCCAGCAGTGAAGCGGCAGGGTCTAACTATGGCTACACCTTC
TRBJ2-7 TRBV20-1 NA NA CSALRVYEQYF TGCAGTGCCTTAAGGGTCTACGAGCAGTACTTC
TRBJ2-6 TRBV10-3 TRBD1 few CAISRGRGRNSGANVLTF TGTGCCATCAGTCGGGGCAGGGGGCGCAATTCAGGGGCCAACGTCCTGACTTTC
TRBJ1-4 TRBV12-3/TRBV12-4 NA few CASSPSANEKLFF TGTGCCAGCAGCCCCTCGGCGAATGAAAAACTGTTTTTT
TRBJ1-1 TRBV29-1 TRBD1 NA CSVAAAGGGTEAFF TGCAGCGTTGCGGCGGCAGGGGGAGGCACTGAAGCTTTCTTT
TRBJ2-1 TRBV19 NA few CATIDLYNEQFF TGTGCCACCATCGACCTATACAATGAGCAGTTCTTC
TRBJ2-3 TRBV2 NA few CASSDISTDTQYF TGTGCCAGCAGTGATATAAGCACAGATACGCAGTATTTT
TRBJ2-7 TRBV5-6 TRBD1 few CASSLPGTGWYEQYF TGTGCCAGCAGCTTGCCCGGGACAGGGTGGTACGAGCAGTACTTC
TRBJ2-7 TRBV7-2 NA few CASSFRANHEQYF TGTGCCAGCAGCTTCCGCGCCAACCACGAGCAGTACTTC
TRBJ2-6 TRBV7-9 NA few CASPRRSLDSGANVLTF TGTGCCAGCCCCCGGAGGTCCTTAGACTCTGGGGCCAACGTCCTGACTTTC
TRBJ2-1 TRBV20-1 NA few CSVPKREFAHAEQFF TGCAGTGTCCCCAAACGGGAGTTTGCGCACGCTGAGCAGTTCTTC
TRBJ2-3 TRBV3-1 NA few CASSQDLIPARGDTQYF TGTGCCAGCAGCCAAGATCTGATTCCGGCGCGAGGAGATACGCAGTATTTT